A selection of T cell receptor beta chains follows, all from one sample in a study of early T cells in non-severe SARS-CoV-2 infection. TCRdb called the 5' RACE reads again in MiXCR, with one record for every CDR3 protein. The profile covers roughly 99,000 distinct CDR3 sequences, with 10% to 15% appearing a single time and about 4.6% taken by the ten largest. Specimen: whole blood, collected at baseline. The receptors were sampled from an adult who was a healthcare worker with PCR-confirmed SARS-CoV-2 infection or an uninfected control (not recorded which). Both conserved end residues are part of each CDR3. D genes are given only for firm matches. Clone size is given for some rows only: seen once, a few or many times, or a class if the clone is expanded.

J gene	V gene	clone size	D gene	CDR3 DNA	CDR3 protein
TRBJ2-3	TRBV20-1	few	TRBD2	TGCAGTGCTAGAGGAAGTAGCGGGGCTAGCACAGATACGCAGTATTTT	CSARGSSGASTDTQYF
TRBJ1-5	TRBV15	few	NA	TGTGCCACCAGCAGAGGCCCGGGGGATAATCAGCCCCAGCATTTT	CATSRGPGDNQPQHF
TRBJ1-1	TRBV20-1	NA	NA	TGCAGTGCTCACCCGAACACTGAAGCTTTCTTT	CSAHPNTEAFF
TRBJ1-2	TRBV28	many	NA	TGTGCCAGCAGTTTAGTAGGGGAACATGGCTACACCTTC	CASSLVGEHGYTF
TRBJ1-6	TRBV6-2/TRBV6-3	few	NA	TGTGCCACCGGGCCAGGGTTTTCACCCCTCCACTTT	CATGPGFSPLHF
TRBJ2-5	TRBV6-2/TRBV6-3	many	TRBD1	TGTGCCAGCAGTTACTCGATCAGTCCGGGACAGCGCCAAGAGACCCAGTACTTC	CASSYSISPGQRQETQYF
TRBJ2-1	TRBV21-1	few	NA	TGTGCCAGCAGCACCGACAGGGAGGACAATGAGCAGTTCTTC	CASSTDREDNEQFF
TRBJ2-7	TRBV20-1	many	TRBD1	TGCAGTGGGACAGGGGGCACCTACGAGCAGTACTTC	CSGTGGTYEQYF
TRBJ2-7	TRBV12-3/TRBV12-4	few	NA	TGTGCCAGCAACTTTGGGACACCGAGCTCCTACGAGCAGTACTTC	CASNFGTPSSYEQYF
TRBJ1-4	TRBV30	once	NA	TGTGCCTGGATCGATGCAACTAATGAAAAACTGTTTTTT	CAWIDATNEKLFF
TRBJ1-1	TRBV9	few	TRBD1	TGTGCCAGCACTTTAGGACAGGGGGCCAGCACTGAAGCTTTCTTT	CASTLGQGASTEAFF
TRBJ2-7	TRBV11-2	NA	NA	TGTGCCAGCAGCTTAACAGGCGACGAGCAGTACTTC	CASSLTGDEQYF
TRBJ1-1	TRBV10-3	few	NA	TGTGCCATCAGCCAGAACACTGAAGCTTTCTTT	CAISQNTEAFF
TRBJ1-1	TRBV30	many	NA	TGTGCCTGGAGTGTAACAGGGAGGGGGAACACTGAAGCTTTCTTT	CAWSVTGRGNTEAFF
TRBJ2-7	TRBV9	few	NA	TGTGCCAGCAGCTTTAATTTCTACGAGCAGTACTTC	CASSFNFYEQYF
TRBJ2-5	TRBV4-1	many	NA	TGCGCCAGCAGCCGGGGCCCAGGGGGAGGAGAGACCCAGTACTTC	CASSRGPGGGETQYF
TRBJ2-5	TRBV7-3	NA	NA	TGTGCCAGCAAGGGGGGGCCTGGTGAGACCCAGTACTTC	CASKGGPGETQYF
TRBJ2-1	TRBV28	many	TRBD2	TGTGCCAGCAGAACTAGCGGGGGGGCTCAGTTCTTC	CASRTSGGAQFF
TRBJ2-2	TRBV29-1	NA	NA	TGCAGCGTTGAAGGGCGGGGCAGGCCGGCCGGGGAGCTGTTTTTT	CSVEGRGRPAGELFF
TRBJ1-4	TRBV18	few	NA	TGTGCCAGCTCACCGTCCAGCCTTAATGAAAAACTGTTTTTT	CASSPSSLNEKLFF
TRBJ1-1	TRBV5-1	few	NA	TGCGCCAGCAGCTCGGAGGGGTTGAACACTGAAGCTTTCTTT	CASSSEGLNTEAFF
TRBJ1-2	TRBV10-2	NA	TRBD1	TGCGCCAGCAGCCCTGACAGGGGGCGCCCCTATGGCTACACCTTC	CASSPDRGRPYGYTF
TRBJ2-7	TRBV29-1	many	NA	TGCAGCGTTGTTTCCGGGGGCTACGAGCAGTACTTC	CSVVSGGYEQYF
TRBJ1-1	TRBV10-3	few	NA	TGTGCCATCAGCAGGTCCGGGACCGCGGAAGCTTTCTTT	CAISRSGTAEAFF
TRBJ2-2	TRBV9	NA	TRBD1	TGTGCCAGCAGCGTAAGGGACAGCAAAAATCCCGGGGAGCTGTTTTTT	CASSVRDSKNPGELFF
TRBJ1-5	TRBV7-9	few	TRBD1	TGTGCCAGCAGCTTAGGGACAGGGGCTAGCAATCAGCCCCAGCATTTT	CASSLGTGASNQPQHF
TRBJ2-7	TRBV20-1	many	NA	TGCAGTGCTAGACCCCGAGGGGTTGTAAACTACGAGCAGTACTTC	CSARPRGVVNYEQYF
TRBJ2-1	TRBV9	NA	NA	TGTGCCAGCAGCGACGTAGGGGGGCTTTCGAATGAGCAGTTCTTC	CASSDVGGLSNEQFF
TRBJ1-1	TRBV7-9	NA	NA	TGTTGGGAGGGGAAGATGAACACTGAAGCTTTCTTT	CWEGKMNTEAFF
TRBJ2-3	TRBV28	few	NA	TGTGCCAGCAGCCGCGGGGCGCAGTATTTT	CASSRGAQYF
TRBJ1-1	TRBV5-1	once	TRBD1	TGCGCCAGCAGCCCAACCCTGACAGGGCCAATACAAGCTTTCTTT	CASSPTLTGPIQAFF
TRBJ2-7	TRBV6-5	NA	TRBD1	TGTGCCAGCAGTACTTCTCGACAGGGGACCTACGAGCAGTACTTC	CASSTSRQGTYEQYF
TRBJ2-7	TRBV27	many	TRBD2	TGTGCCAGCAGTCCGGGACTAGCGGGGGACAAGGGCTCCTACGAGCAGTACTTC	CASSPGLAGDKGSYEQYF
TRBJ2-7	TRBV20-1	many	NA	TGCAGTGCGGAAGTCGGCGGGGAGCAGTACTTC	CSAEVGGEQYF
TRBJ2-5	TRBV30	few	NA	TGTGCCTGGAGTAGGGGAGAGACCCAGTACTTC	CAWSRGETQYF
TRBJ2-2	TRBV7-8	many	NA	TGTGCCAGCAGCTTGGGACTCGGGGAGCTGTTTTTT	CASSLGLGELFF
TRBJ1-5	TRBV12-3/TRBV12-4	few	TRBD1	TGTGCCAGCAGTTTGACAGGGGGAAGCAATCAGCCCCAGCATTTT	CASSLTGGSNQPQHF
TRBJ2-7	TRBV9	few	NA	TGTGCCAGCAGCGAAGGGGGAGGGCGCGAGCAGTACTTC	CASSEGGGREQYF
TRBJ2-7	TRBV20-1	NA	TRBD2	TGCAGTGCGCCGCCTAGCGGGGTTTACGAGCAGTACTTC	CSAPPSGVYEQYF
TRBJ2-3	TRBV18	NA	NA	TGTGCCAGCTCATCCAGACGACAGCCGAATACGCAGTATTTT	CASSSRRQPNTQYF
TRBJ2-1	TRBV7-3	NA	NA	TGTGCCAGCAGGACCGACAGGGAGCAGTTCTTC	CASRTDREQFF
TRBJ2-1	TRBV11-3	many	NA	TGTGCCAGCAGCCACATGTCGGCTGACGGCCTGTTCTTC	CASSHMSADGLFF
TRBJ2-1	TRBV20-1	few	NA	TGCAGTGCTAGAGCTTGGGAGCCCCTTAGCGGATTCTCCTACAATGAGCAGTTCTTC	CSARAWEPLSGFSYNEQFF
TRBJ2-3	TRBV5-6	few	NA	TGTGCCAGCAGCCCTGGGGGGCAGACGGCAGATACGCAGTATTTT	CASSPGGQTADTQYF
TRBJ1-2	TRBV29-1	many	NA	TGCAGCGTTGCGCGGGGTTATGGCTACACCTTC	CSVARGYGYTF
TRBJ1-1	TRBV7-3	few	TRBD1	TGTGCCAGCAGCTCCAAAGGGGGCGCGAGTGAAGCTTTCTTT	CASSSKGGASEAFF
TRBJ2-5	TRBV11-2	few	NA	TGTGCCAGCAAGAGGGGGGACAAGCCAAATCAAGAGACCCAGTACTTC	CASKRGDKPNQETQYF
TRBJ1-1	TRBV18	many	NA	TGTGCCAGCTCACGTCTTAGGGACACTGAAGCTTTCTTT	CASSRLRDTEAFF